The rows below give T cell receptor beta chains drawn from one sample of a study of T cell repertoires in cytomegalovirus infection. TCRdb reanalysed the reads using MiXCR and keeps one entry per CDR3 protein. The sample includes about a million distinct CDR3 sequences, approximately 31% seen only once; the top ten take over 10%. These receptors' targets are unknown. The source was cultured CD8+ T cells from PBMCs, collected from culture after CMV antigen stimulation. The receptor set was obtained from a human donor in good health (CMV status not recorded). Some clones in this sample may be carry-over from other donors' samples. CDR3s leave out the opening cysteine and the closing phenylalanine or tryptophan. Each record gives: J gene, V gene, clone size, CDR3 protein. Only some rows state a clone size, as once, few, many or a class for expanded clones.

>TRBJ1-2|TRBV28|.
ASSTLLRDKGYYGYT
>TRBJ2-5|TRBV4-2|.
ASSLGLSQRGGIEGETQY
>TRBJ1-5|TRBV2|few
ASAGRNQPQH
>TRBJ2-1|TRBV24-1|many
ATSDYRGEQF
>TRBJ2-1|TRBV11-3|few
ASSLGGTGGSEQF
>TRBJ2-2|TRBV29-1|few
SGFIGELF
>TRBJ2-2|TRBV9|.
ASSPPGAAGGAPGELF
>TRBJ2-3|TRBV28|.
ASSLSGHSTDTQY
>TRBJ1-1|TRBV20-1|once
SARVGGENTEAF
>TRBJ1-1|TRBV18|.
ASSRDSLSEAF
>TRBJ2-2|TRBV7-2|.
ASSSDKPAGELF
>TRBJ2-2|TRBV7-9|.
ASSGRTGLEPNTGELF
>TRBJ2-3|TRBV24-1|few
ATSEGIAGDTQY
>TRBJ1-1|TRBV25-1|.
ATKTGGTEAF
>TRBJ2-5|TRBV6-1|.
AASVEGQETQY
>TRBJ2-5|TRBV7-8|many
ASRTDGGGQETQY
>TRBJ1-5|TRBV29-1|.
SVVWDSYSNQPQH
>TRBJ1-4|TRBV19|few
ASSATKGLEKLF
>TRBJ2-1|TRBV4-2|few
ASSQAITGTGEQF
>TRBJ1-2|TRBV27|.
ATWAGLSYT
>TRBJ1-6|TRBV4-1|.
ASSQVPGRGDSPLH
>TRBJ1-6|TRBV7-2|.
ASSLVGQGANSYNSPLH
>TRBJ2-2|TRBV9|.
ASSALGGTYANTGELF
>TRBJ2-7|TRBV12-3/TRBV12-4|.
ASTHHPRYEQY
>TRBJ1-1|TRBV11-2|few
ASSFWATGQQNTEAF
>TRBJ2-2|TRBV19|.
ASSRPDRATGELF
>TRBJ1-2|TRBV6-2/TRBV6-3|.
ASSYEGGTNYGYT
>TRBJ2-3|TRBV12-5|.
ASGLNTYTDTQY
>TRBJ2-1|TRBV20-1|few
SARDLAGGFVGEQF
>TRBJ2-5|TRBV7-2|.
ASSLEYRGRRETQY
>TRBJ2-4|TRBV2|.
ATYQSVDIQY
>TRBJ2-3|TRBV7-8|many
ASSLVVSLTDTQY
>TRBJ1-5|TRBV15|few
ATSRDRGKNQPQH
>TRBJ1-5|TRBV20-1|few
SARDPEGWGNQPQH
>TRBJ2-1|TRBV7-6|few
ASSPLEGGLYNEQF
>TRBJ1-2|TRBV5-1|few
ASSLRGTGLVSYT
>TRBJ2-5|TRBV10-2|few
ATGTSGAQETQY
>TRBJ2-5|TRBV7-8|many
ASSPRSVETQY
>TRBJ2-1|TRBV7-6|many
ASSLWGWGTSDNEQF
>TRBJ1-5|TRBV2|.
ASMIGRGDQPQH
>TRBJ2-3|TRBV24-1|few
ATSDLGNTDTQY
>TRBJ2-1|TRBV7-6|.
ASSPWTGSYNEQF
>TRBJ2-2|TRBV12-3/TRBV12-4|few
ASSSKGVYTGELF
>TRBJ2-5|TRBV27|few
ASSLGVGTQETQY
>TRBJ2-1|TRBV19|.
ASSMGGGKQF
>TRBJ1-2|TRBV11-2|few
ASSLKLSIPYGYT
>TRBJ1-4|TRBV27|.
ASSPGGAITF
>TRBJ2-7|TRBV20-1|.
SARGLQGAYEQY
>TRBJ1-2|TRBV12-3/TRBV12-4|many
ASSRAGTVNGYT
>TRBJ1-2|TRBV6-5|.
ASSFTVQGHYGYT
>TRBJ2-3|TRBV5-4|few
ASSLEDPSTDTQY
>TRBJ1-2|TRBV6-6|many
ASSSGQGWGGYT
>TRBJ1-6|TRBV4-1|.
ASSQKGPGANSPLH
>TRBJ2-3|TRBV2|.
AIQGDPGTSYTDTQY